These 27 T cell receptor beta chains were all obtained from the same sample, sequenced in a study of CD8+CD57+ T cells in acquired aplastic anemia. Patients selected for sequencing had displayed CD8+CD57+ cell expansion by flow cytometry. Genomic DNA provided the template from which TCR beta VDJ and CDR3 profiles were obtained. TCRdb ran MiXCR on the reads and lists one entry per CDR3 protein. The sample lists approximately 250,000 distinct CDR3 sequences; approximately 86% were seen once. The specimen was sorted CD4+, CD8+, or CD8+CD57+ T cells (not recorded which) from PBMCs. The source is a human donor with aplastic anemia.

The chain links TRBV7-9 to TRBJ2-1; TRBD1 matches 10 bases. CDR1 SEHNR and CDR2 FQNEAQ come from the germline V gene (reference sequence). The trim removed 4 bases at V and 16 bases at J, leaving 16 bases unmatched. CDR3 length equals 15 residues. The CDR3, as DNA: TGTGCCAGCAGCTCAAGGGACAGGGGCTCGGACGATGGCTTCTTC. Its translation is CASSSRDRGSDDGFF. The full variable domain, in which reference TRBV7-9 and TRBJ2-1 provide the parts outside the CDR3, is DTGVSQNPRHKITKRGQNVTFRCDPISEHNRLYWYRQTLGQGPEFLTYFQNEAQLEKSRLLSDRFSAERPKGSFSTLEIQRTEQGDSAMYLCASSSRDRGSDDGFFGPGTRLTVL.

This chain uses TRBV7-8 with TRBJ2-7; 7 positions agree with TRBD2. Per germline, CDR1 SGHVS and CDR2 FQNEAQ. This CDR3 is 16 amino acids long. The trim removed 1 base at V and 7 bases at J, leaving 13 bases unmatched. For the CDR3, the DNA is TGTGCCAGCAGCTTAGTGGGAGGGCCGGGAGCGCAGGAGCAGTACTTC. Its translation is CASSLVGGPGAQEQYF.

This clonotype was recorded at least ten times. A much larger clone differs from this one at a single base, so this may be a read error. CDR3: CASSLDVTDTQYF. The CDR3 DNA reads TGTGCCAGCAGCTTAGATGTGACAGATACGCAGTATTTT. The chain employs TRBV11-3 and TRBJ2-3; D not certain. Trimming cost V 0 bases and J 3 bases, with 4 bases left between them. CDR3 length: 13 residues. CDR1 is SGHNT, CDR2 YENEEA, per germline.

The chain uses TRBV5-6 and TRBJ1-6; D ambiguous. The CDR3 is made up of 16 amino acids. The germline gives CDR1 SGHDT, CDR2 YYEEEE. The V end lost 0 bases, the J end lost 0 bases, and 7 bases lay between the germline ends. CDR3 protein: CASSLEEASYNSPLHF. CDR3 bases: TGTGCCAGCAGCTTGGAGGAGGCCTCCTATAATTCACCCCTCCACTTT.

This chain links TRBV11-1 with TRBJ2-3, with D hard to call. The V gene lost 3 bases and the J gene lost 0 bases, with 10 bases spanning the gap. The CDR3 sequence is 15 residues long. The germline CDR1 and CDR2 sequences are SGHAT and FQDESV (reference sequence). The CDR3 DNA follows: TGTGCCAGCAGCTTCCGACCAGAAAGCACAGATACGCAGTATTTT. Its protein product is CASSFRPESTDTQYF. Looking up the rest from reference TRBV11-1 and TRBJ2-3 gives the full variable domain: EAEVAQSPRYKITEKSQAVAFWCDPISGHATLYWYRQILGQGPELLVQFQDESVVDDSQLPKDRFSAERLKGVDSTLKIQPAELGDSAMYLCASSFRPESTDTQYFGPGTRLTVL.

The rearrangement links TRBV7-9 to TRBJ2-7, with D uncertain. The V end lost 0 bases, the J end lost 4 bases, and 22 bases lay between the germline ends. The CDR3 consists of 18 residues. Germline CDR1 reads SEHNR; CDR2 reads FQNEAQ (reference sequence). Here the CDR3 DNA reads TGTGCCAGCAGCTTAGCGTCGGCCGGTGGAGATACGCAGTACGAGCAGTACGTC. Translated: CASSLASAGGDTQYEQYV.

As DNA, the CDR3 is TGTGCCAGGCGGGGGGGGCGTATAGATACGCAGTACTTC. Translating it yields CARRGGRIDTQYF. The chain recombines TRBV2 with TRBJ2-5; 9 bases agree with TRBD2. Germline values: CDR1 SNHLY, CDR2 FYNNEI. Trimming cost V 9 bases and J 11 bases; bases outside gene matches: 13. This CDR3 is built from 13 residues.

The chain uses TRBV12-3 or TRBV12-4 and TRBJ2-3; a weak D match, TRBD1 (7 bases). The CDR3 totals 15 residues. The V and J ends lost 6 bases and 4 bases respectively, with 17 bases between them. The CDR3: CASRHGPRGADTQYF. The CDR3 DNA follows: TGTGCCAGCAGACACGGTCCCAGGGGGGCAGATACGCAGTATTTT.

This clonotype came up once. This chain uses TRBV7-9 with TRBJ2-2; the D gene could be TRBD1 or TRBD2 (6 bases each). The CDR3 loop spans 16 amino acids. From germline, CDR1 is SEHNR and CDR2 FQNEAQ (reference sequence). Trimming removed 3 bases from V and 4 bases from J, with 15 bases in between. DNA of the CDR3: TGTGCCAGCAGCTTTCGACTAGGGGGGAGCACCGGGGAGCTGTTTTTT. Translation gives CASSFRLGGSTGELFF.

A word on this clonotype: One junction end disagrees with the germline gene, perhaps due to a read error. This chain joins TRBV7-8 and TRBJ2-3, with TRBD1 matching over 9 bases. CDR3 length: 15 amino acids. CDR1 is SGHVS, CDR2 FQNEAQ, per germline. CDR3 nucleotides: TGTGCCAGCGGCGTAGGGGGACAGGGCAGAGATACGCTGTATTTT. Protein sequence: CASGVGGQGRDTLYF.

The rearrangement joins TRBV20-1 to TRBJ2-7; 8 positions agree with TRBD1. CDR1 DFQATT and CDR2 SNEGSKA come from the germline V gene (reference sequence). The CDR3 is 15 amino acids. With V trimmed by 1 base and J by 2 bases, 7 bases remained unmatched. The CDR3 DNA follows: TGCAGTGCTAGAGTGGGGACAGGCGACACCTACGAGCAGTACTTC. It is translated as CSARVGTGDTYEQYF.

A word on this clonotype: One junction end disagrees with the germline gene, perhaps due to a read error. V gene TRBV2 combines with J gene TRBJ1-6; possible D gene TRBD1, 5 bases. Germline lookup yields CDR1 SNHLY and CDR2 FYNNEI. This CDR3 comprises 16 residues. CDR3 protein: CASSADSASYNYPRHF. Here the CDR3 DNA reads TGTGCCAGCAGCGCCGACAGCGCCTCCTATAATTATCCCCGCCACTTT.

The chain combines TRBV19 with TRBJ2-1, with 9 bases identical to TRBD2. Trimming removed 6 bases from V and 10 bases from J; junction bases left unmatched: 16. CDR1 is LNHDA and CDR2 is SQIVND in the germline V gene (reference sequence). There are 16 residues in the CDR3. CDR3 loop: CASSLERSGGSEEQFF. The CDR3 DNA sequence: TGTGCCAGTAGCTTAGAAAGAAGCGGGGGGAGCGAGGAGCAGTTCTTC.

The chain recombines TRBV7-8 with TRBJ2-1; D not resolved. From germline, CDR1 is SGHVS and CDR2 FQNEAQ. CDR3 length: 13 residues. V lost 4 bases, J lost 13 bases, and 17 bases lay in between. CDR3 DNA sequence: TGTGCCAGCAGCTCTGGGGTTACCCGTGAACAGTTCTTC. Amino acid sequence: CASSSGVTREQFF.

Details on this clonotype: One end of the junction does not line up with germline, which may come from a read error. The chain couples TRBV5-1 to TRBJ2-4; TRBD2 is a possible D gene (5 bases). CDR3 length equals 12 residues. The germline gives CDR1 SGHRS, CDR2 YFSETQ. The CDR3 DNA follows: TGTGCCAGCGGCAGGACGGGCAACCCGAGGTACTTC. Amino acid sequence: CASGRTGNPRYF.

A note on this clonotype: The junction departs from the called germline gene at one end, perhaps through a read error. This rearrangement joins TRBV2 to TRBJ2-3; D not certain. TRBJ1-5 explains the end of the DNA better; the J call may be wrong. CDR3 length: 14 amino acids. CDR1 is SNHLY, CDR2 FYNNEI, per germline. CDR3 sequence reads: CASSDADSNQPQHF. DNA for the CDR3: TGTGCCAGCAGTGATGCGGATAGCAATCAGCCGCAGCATTTT.

V is TRBV7-6 and J is TRBJ1-1; D not certain. There are 15 residues in the CDR3. Deletions cut 0 bases from V and 13 bases from J, with 21 bases between. The V gene's germline CDR1 is SGHVS and CDR2 FNYEAQ. The CDR3 DNA reads TGTGCCAGCAGCTTAGCCCCCACAGAGACGCAGGAATTTTTCTTT. Amino acid sequence: CASSLAPTETQEFFF.

With regard to this clonotype: It is likely a read error, because the conserved phenylalanine at the end of the CDR3 is missing. It is unclear where the CDR3 begins or ends on the DNA, so no DNA is shown, and the CDR3 is as TCRdb lists it. V and J are TRBV2 and TRBJ1-2; the table gives TRBD1 as D, unverified against the DNA. The germline gives CDR1 SNHLY, CDR2 FYNNEI. The CDR3 extends over 16 residues, inclusive of both ends. The CDR3 spells CASSSSWTGINYGYTG.

This CDR3 is CAYEVAAYQETQYYTF. CDR3 DNA: TGTGCCTACGAGGTAGCGGCGTACCAAGAGACCCAGTACTACACCTTC. This sequence joins TRBV7-9 and TRBJ1-2; D is uncertain. The germline gives CDR1 SEHNR, CDR2 FQNEAQ (reference sequence). This CDR3 is 16 amino acids long. V lost 11 bases and J 10 bases, leaving 32 bases between the germline ends.

Of note for this clonotype: A junction boundary mismatches the germline segment, possibly from a read error. The chain carries TRBV19 and TRBJ1-5; weak D call: TRBD1 (6 bases). The CDR3 sequence is 15 residues long. Germline CDR1 LNHDA, CDR2 SQIVND (reference sequence). This CDR3 reads CASSVSRGSNHEQLF. CDR3 nucleotides: TGTGCCAGTAGTGTGTCTAGGGGGTCCAACCATGAGCAGCTTTTC.

This clonotype was detected once. V is TRBV7-2 and J is TRBJ2-7; the match to TRBD2 covers 9 bases. Germline V lookup: CDR1 SGHTA, CDR2 FQGNSA. This CDR3 spans 15 amino acids. J lost 13 bases, V lost 3 bases, and 16 bases had no gene match. The CDR3 loop reads CASSFLAGTNYDFYV. In nucleotides, the CDR3 is TGTGCCAGCAGCTTCCTAGCGGGAACGAACTACGACTTTTACGTC.

About this clonotype itself: The CDR3 end shows no conserved phenylalanine or tryptophan, and so a read error is likely. The DNA is omitted, as the CDR3 cannot be located on it reliably, and the CDR3 follows TCRdb's listing. The gene calls are TRBV9 and TRBJ2-5; the table's D call TRBD2 went unverified against the DNA. The V gene's germline CDR1 is SGDLS and CDR2 YYNGEE. The CDR3 contains 13 residues when both ends are counted. This CDR3 is CASNRGTSATGEI.

This clonotype was observed a handful of times. The rearrangement joins TRBV7-6 to TRBJ2-7; 7 nucleotides match TRBD1. The CDR3 length is 13 residues. The germline gives CDR1 SGHVS, CDR2 FNYEAQ. V shed 5 bases and J 1 base; nucleotides not matched to a gene: 2. CDR3 protein: CASSPGQSYEQYF. In DNA, the CDR3 is TGTGCCAGCAGCCCGGGACAGTCCTACGAGCAGTACTTC.

CDR3 region: CAGRWARRGECFGQFF. CDR3 bases: TGTGCCGGACGGTGGGCTAGGAGGGGGGAGTGCTTTGGGCAGTTCTTC. The chain carries TRBV7-9 and TRBJ1-2; D may be TRBD1 or TRBD2 (6 bases each). The DNA end is a closer match to TRBJ2-1, so the J assignment may be wrong. The length of the CDR3 is 16 residues. Germline CDR1 SEHNR, CDR2 FQNEAQ (reference sequence).

This clonotype appeared a few times. The chain is built from TRBV19 and TRBJ2-1; the D is unclear. This CDR3 has 14 amino acids. Germline CDR1 is LNHDA and CDR2 is SQIVND (reference sequence). Between the trimmed V and J ends, which lost 4 bases and 5 bases, there was a span of 12 bases. CDR3 region: CASSKSSRDNEQFF. The CDR3 coding sequence is TGTGCCAGTAGTAAGAGTTCCCGGGACAATGAGCAGTTCTTC. The full variable domain, completed using reference TRBV19 and TRBJ2-1, is DGGITQSPKYLFRKEGQNVTLSCEQNLNHDAMYWYRQDPGQGLRLIYYSQIVNDFQKGDIAEGYSVSREKKESFPLTVTSAQKNPTAFYLCASSKSSRDNEQFFGPGTRLTVL.

Note on this clonotype: The conserved phenylalanine or tryptophan is not found at the CDR3 terminus, so this likely reflects a read error. The DNA is omitted, as the CDR3 cannot be located on it reliably, and the CDR3 follows TCRdb's listing. The gene calls are TRBV2 and TRBJ2-2; the listed D gene, TRBD1, was not tested against the DNA. The CDR3 is 14 amino acids in total, end residues counted. Germline assignment: CDR1 SNHLY and CDR2 FYNNEI. The CDR3 sequence: CASRDRGFAVRRAV.

In its sample, this clonotype was seen a few times. The chain recombines TRBV15 with TRBJ2-5; tentative D call: TRBD2 (6 bases). CDR1 and CDR2 from the germline V gene are LNHNV and YYDKDF (reference sequence). The CDR3 contains 14 residues. Trimming pared 3 bases from V and 0 bases from J, leaving 8 bases between. The CDR3 here is CATSSWTNQETQYF. CDR3 nucleotides: TGTGCCACCAGCAGTTGGACTAACCAAGAGACCCAGTACTTC.